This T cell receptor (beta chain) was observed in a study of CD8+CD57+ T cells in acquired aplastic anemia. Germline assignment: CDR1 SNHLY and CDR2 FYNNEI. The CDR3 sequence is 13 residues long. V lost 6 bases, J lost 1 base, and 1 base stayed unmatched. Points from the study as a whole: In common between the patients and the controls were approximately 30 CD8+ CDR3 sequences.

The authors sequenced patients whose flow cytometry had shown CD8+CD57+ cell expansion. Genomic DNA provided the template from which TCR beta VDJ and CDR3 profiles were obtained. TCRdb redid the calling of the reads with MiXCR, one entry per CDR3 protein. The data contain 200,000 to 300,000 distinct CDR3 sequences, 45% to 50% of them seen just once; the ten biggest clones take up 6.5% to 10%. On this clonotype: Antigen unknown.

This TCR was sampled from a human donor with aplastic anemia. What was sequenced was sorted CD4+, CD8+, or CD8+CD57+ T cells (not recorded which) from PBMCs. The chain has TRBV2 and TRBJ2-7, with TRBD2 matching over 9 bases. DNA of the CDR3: TGTGCCAGCAGGCGGGGGGGATCCTACGAGCAGTACTTC. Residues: CASRRGGSYEQYF.